The 15 T cell receptor beta chains below were found in one sample sequenced in a study of T cells after yellow fever vaccination. Each CDR3 protein gets one entry after TCRdb re-called the 5' RACE reads with MiXCR. The data contain a few hundred thousand distinct CDR3 sequences, around 7% of them singletons. The sample here was PBMCs, taken about 49 days after the first yellow fever vaccination. These receptors were taken from a man between 18 and 35 years old who received the YFV17D yellow fever vaccine.

A few counts support this clonotype. The rearrangement joins TRBV20-1 to TRBJ2-3; 10 bases line up with TRBD1. The CDR3 is made up of 14 amino acids. Germline-derived CDR1 and CDR2 are DFQATT and SNEGSKA (reference sequence). V shed 3 bases and J 1 base; nucleotides not matched to a gene: 1. CDR3 loop: CSASGTGGTDTQYF. CDR3 nucleotides: TGCAGTGCTAGTGGGACAGGGGGCACAGATACGCAGTATTTT.

This clonotype was counted a few times. The chain uses TRBV4-1 and TRBJ1-2; D might be TRBD1 (5 bases). The length of the CDR3 is 17 residues. Trimming removed 0 bases from V and 4 bases from J, with 18 bases in between. Germline-derived CDR1 and CDR2 are MGHRA and YSYEKL. The CDR3 DNA is TGCGCCAGCAGCCAAGAGAAGGGGACGGACTACTTCTATGGCTACACCTTC. Protein sequence: CASSQEKGTDYFYGYTF.

This clonotype was detected only a few times. This chain uses TRBV12-3 or TRBV12-4 with TRBJ1-4; D is uncertain. Deletions cut 2 bases from V and 5 bases from J, with 12 bases between. This CDR3 contains 15 residues. CDR3 sequence reads: CASSLNGRENEKLFF. The CDR3, as DNA: TGTGCCAGCAGTTTAAACGGCAGAGAAAATGAAAAACTGTTTTTT.

This clonotype was observed a single time. This may come from a read error, since a much larger clone is one base off. In DNA form, the CDR3 reads TGTGCCATCAGTGAGGGGGGCAATCAGCCCCAGCATTTT. It specifies CAISEGGNQPQHF. This sequence joins TRBV10-3 and TRBJ1-5; D remains ambiguous. Germline V lookup: CDR1 ENHRY, CDR2 SYGVKD. The V gene lost 2 bases and the J gene lost 2 bases, with 4 bases spanning the gap. CDR3 length equals 13 residues.

A note on this clonotype: Possible read error: a much larger clone is one base away. The conserved final phenylalanine or tryptophan is absent from the CDR3, which likely points to a read error. V usage is TRBV15 and J usage is TRBJ2-1; D gene uncertain. The CDR3 has 12 residues. Germline CDR1 LNHNV, CDR2 YYDKDF (reference sequence). V dropped 4 bases and J dropped 4 bases, with 5 bases sitting between them. CDR3 nucleotides: TGTGCCACCAGCAAACAGTACAATGAGCAGTTCTTA. This encodes CATSKQYNEQFL.

This clonotype came up many times. V usage is TRBV19 and J usage is TRBJ1-4; no firm D call. Germline CDR1 reads LNHDA; CDR2 reads SQIVND (reference sequence). The V gene lost 2 bases and the J gene lost 5 bases, with 6 bases spanning the gap. CDR3 length: 13 amino acids. CDR3 in DNA: TGTGCCAGTAGTATAATCGGAAATGAAAAACTGTTTTTT. This gives the protein CASSIIGNEKLFF.

This chain links TRBV9 with TRBJ2-3; D not certain. Per germline, CDR1 SGDLS and CDR2 YYNGEE. This CDR3 has 14 amino acids. Trimming stripped 0 bases from V and 2 bases from J, with 7 bases between. CDR3 sequence reads: CASSVGHSTDTQYF. For the CDR3, the DNA is TGTGCCAGCAGCGTAGGACACTCCACAGATACGCAGTATTTT.

This clonotype showed up many times. The chain combines TRBV18 with TRBJ2-5, with 8 bases that match TRBD1. The J segment lost 1 base and the V segment lost 2 bases, leaving 3 bases of the junction unmatched. Germline CDR1 KGHSH, CDR2 LQKENI. CDR3 length: 15 amino acids. CDR3: CASSPSDRAQETQYF. DNA for the CDR3: TGTGCCAGCTCACCATCGGACAGGGCCCAAGAGACCCAGTACTTC.

This clonotype was seen at least ten times. V gene TRBV10-3 combines with J gene TRBJ2-2; D possibly corresponds to TRBD1 (6 bases). The germline V gene encodes CDR1 ENHRY and CDR2 SYGVKD. Trimming left V 0 bases short and J 3 bases short, with 26 bases between. This CDR3 comprises 21 residues. CDR3 loop: CAISESTPGQGALLYTGELFF. The DNA of the CDR3 is TGTGCCATCAGTGAGTCTACCCCGGGACAAGGAGCCCTTCTGTACACCGGGGAGCTGTTTTTT.

This clonotype turned up a few times. The rearrangement uses TRBV6-1 and TRBJ1-3; the D is unclear. The CDR3 sequence is 14 residues long. Deletions cut 4 bases from V and 2 bases from J, with 9 bases between. Germline CDR1 and CDR2: MNHNS and SASEGT. CDR3 coding DNA: TGTGCCAGCAGTGGGTCGCGAGCTGGAAACACCATATATTTT. Translation: CASSGSRAGNTIYF.

The V gene is TRBV20-1, the J gene TRBJ2-1; D ambiguous. The CDR3 has 14 amino acids. V was clipped by 1 base and J by 4 bases, with 11 bases between them. Germline assignment: CDR1 DFQATT and CDR2 SNEGSKA (reference sequence). CDR3 region: CSARGFGDYNEQFF. The CDR3 DNA sequence: TGCAGTGCTAGAGGGTTCGGAGATTACAATGAGCAGTTCTTC.

This clonotype was counted only a few times. This chain connects TRBV29-1 to TRBJ2-3; D uncertain. Trimming cost V 2 bases and J 2 bases, with 8 bases left between them. CDR1 and CDR2 from the germline V gene are SQVTM and ANQGSEA. The CDR3 is 13 amino acids. In DNA form, the CDR3 reads TGCAGCGTTGAAAGAGGAGTCACAGATACGCAGTATTTT. Its translation: CSVERGVTDTQYF.

The chain links TRBV24-1 to TRBJ2-2; 8 bases line up with TRBD2. V gave up 3 bases and J gave up 2 bases; unmatched junction bases: 4. This CDR3 has 16 residues. CDR1 and CDR2 from the germline V gene are KGHDR and SFDVKD. CDR3: CATSDSGGHNTGELFF. DNA for the CDR3: TGTGCCACCAGTGATAGCGGGGGCCATAACACCGGGGAGCTGTTTTTT.

There are many counts of this clonotype. The rearrangement uses TRBV20-1 and TRBJ1-3, with D maybe TRBD1 (6 bases). CDR1 is DFQATT and CDR2 is SNEGSKA in the germline V gene (reference sequence). The ends were cut back, 3 bases at V and 2 bases at J, with 8 bases in the middle. This CDR3 has 13 amino acids. CDR3 in DNA: TGCAGTGCTAGGGGGGGGCCTGGAAACACCATATATTTT. Protein sequence: CSARGGPGNTIYF.

Ten or more counts support this clonotype. The rearrangement links TRBV5-1 to TRBJ2-7, with D possibly called TRBD1 or TRBD2 (5 bases each). V lost 1 base to trimming and J lost 2 bases, with 13 bases between them. The CDR3 length is 15 residues. Per germline, CDR1 SGHRS and CDR2 YFSETQ. CDR3: CASSLIGARAYEQYF. The CDR3 bases are TGCGCCAGCAGCTTGATTGGGGCGAGGGCCTACGAGCAGTACTTC.